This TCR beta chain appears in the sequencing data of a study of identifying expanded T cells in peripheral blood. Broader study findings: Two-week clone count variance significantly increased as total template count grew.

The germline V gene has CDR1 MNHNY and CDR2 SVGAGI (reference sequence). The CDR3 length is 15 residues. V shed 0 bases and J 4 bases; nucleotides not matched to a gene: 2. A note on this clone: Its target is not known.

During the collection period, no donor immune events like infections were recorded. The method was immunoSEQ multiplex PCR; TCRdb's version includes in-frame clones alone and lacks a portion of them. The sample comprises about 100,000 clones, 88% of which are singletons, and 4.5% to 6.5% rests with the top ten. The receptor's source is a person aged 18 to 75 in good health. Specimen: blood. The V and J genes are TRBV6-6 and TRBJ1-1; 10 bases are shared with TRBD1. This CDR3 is CASSYSRTGGTEAFF. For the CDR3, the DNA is TGTGCCAGCAGTTACTCAAGGACAGGGGGCACTGAAGCTTTCTTT.